Detailed here is one T cell receptor beta chain. The V gene lost 6 bases and the J gene lost 2 bases, with 11 bases spanning the gap. Germline CDR1 MDHEN, CDR2 SYDVKM. The CDR3 covers 14 residues. These data are taken from a study of T cells after yellow fever vaccination. TCRdb re-analysed the 5' RACE reads in MiXCR, keeping a single row per CDR3 protein. Of a few hundred thousand distinct CDR3 sequences in the sample, approximately 4% are singletons; the top ten hold less than 25%. The chain uses TRBV28 and TRBJ1-5; TRBD1 is a possible D gene (6 bases). The TCR originated in a man aged 18 to 35 who received the YFV17D yellow fever vaccine. Material: PBMCs, obtained 5 days after the yellow fever booster vaccination. CDR3 DNA: TGTGCCAGCAGGGCCAGGGGCGGCAATCAGCCCCAGCATTTT. Translated, it gives CASRARGGNQPQHF.